This T cell receptor (beta chain) was sequenced for a study of blood T cell repertoires in COVID-19. TCRdb's table, derived via immunoSEQ multiplex PCR, lists solely in-frame clones and lacks some. The table shows 200,000 to 250,000 clones, with around 82% occurring only once. This clone has a handful of counts. The germline gives CDR1 SGHNT, CDR2 YYREEE (reference sequence). Trimming took 6 bases from V and 4 from J, leaving 18 bases between them. The CDR3 has 15 amino acids. The genes are TRBV5-4 and TRBJ2-3; D is perhaps TRBD2 (5 bases). This TCR was sampled from a woman in her seventies with acute or convalescent COVID-19. What was sequenced was peripheral blood. CDR3 DNA: TGTGCCAGCACCCCGGCCGGGGTATTGGCAGATACGCAGTATTTT. This codes for CASTPAGVLADTQYF.